Reported below is one T cell receptor (beta chain). No antigen is known for it. This CDR3 contains 14 residues. Germline values: CDR1 SGHKS, CDR2 YYEKEE (reference sequence). The data stem from a study of monozygotic twins with inflammatory bowel disease. Study-level points and caveats: Between concordant and discordant twins, repertoire similarity failed to differ, a result that limited power may explain.

TCRdb re-called the 5' RACE reads and gives one entry per CDR3 protein, without DNA. The sample data list roughly 200,000 distinct CDR3 sequences. This receptor was identified in a human donor with ulcerative colitis or Crohn's disease, or a healthy co-twin of an affected twin (not recorded which). This chain connects TRBV5-5 to TRBJ1-1. Sequenced input: blood. The CDR3 spells CASSLDLLNTEAFF.